This entry lists 22 T cell receptor beta chains sequenced from one sample in a study of T-cell reconstitution after alpha-beta-depleted transplantation in children. Unique molecular identifiers were used to barcode this TCRbeta library. TCRdb re-derived calls from the PCR reads in MiXCR, one entry per CDR3 protein. The table records about 980,000 distinct CDR3 sequences, roughly 29% of them present only once. The sequencing used PBMCs, mostly from graft donor cells, collected 360 days after TCRalphabeta/CD19-depleted stem cell transplant. The receptor source for this set is a boy under two years old who had a stem cell transplant for SCID, so the T cells may come from the graft donor.

Turning to this clonotype: Its ends do not fully match the called genes, so a read error is possible. The chain recombines TRBV7-2 with TRBJ2-2, with D unclear. Germline CDR1 SGHTA, CDR2 FQGNSA. The CDR3 has 14 amino acids. In nucleotides, the CDR3 is TGTGCCAGCAGCTTAGCAGGGTACACCTGGGAGCTGTTTTTT. Its protein product is CASSLAGYTWELFF.

V usage is TRBV20-1 and J usage is TRBJ1-6; 11 positions match TRBD1. Germline CDR1 DFQATT, CDR2 SNEGSKA (reference sequence). The CDR3 runs to 14 residues. The CDR3, as DNA: TGCTGTGTCCTTTACGGGACAGGGGGTTCACCCCTCCACTTT. It codes for CCVLYGTGGSPLHF.

The chain combines TRBV12-3 or TRBV12-4 with TRBJ2-1, with 8 bases that match TRBD2. CDR3 size: 13 residues. Unmatched junction bases numbered 10, after V lost 5 bases and J lost 13 bases. The CDR3 DNA reads as TGTGCCAGCAGTCCCTCGGGGGGGAGGGATCAGTTCTTC. Translated: CASSPSGGRDQFF.

This sequence joins TRBV27 and TRBJ2-7; weak D call: TRBD1 (5 bases). Germline loops: CDR1 MNHEY, CDR2 SMNVEV (reference sequence). V was shortened by 1 base and J by 6 bases, with 19 bases between the two germline ends. The CDR3 has 16 residues. CDR3 protein: CASSLLAGVRASEQYF. The CDR3 DNA reads TGTGCCAGCAGTTTATTGGCAGGAGTCAGGGCTTCCGAGCAGTACTTC.

This chain connects TRBV6-2 or TRBV6-3 to TRBJ2-7; 7 nucleotides match TRBD1. CDR1 and CDR2 (germline): MNHEY, SVGEGT. The V and J ends lost 5 bases and 2 bases, in that order; junction bases with no gene match: 9. This CDR3 spans 15 amino acids. The CDR3 DNA follows: TGTGCCAGCAGTGCGCAACAGGGGCAGGCCTACGAGCAGTACTTC. It codes for CASSAQQGQAYEQYF.

V and J are TRBV7-6 and TRBJ1-1; possible D gene TRBD1, 6 bases. The CDR3 loop spans 14 amino acids. Germline V gene lookup returns CDR1 SGHVS and CDR2 FNYEAQ. The ends were cut back, 5 bases at V and 6 bases at J, with 16 bases in the middle. The CDR3 region is CASSPGVERAEAFF. CDR3 DNA sequence: TGTGCCAGCAGCCCAGGGGTGGAAAGAGCTGAAGCTTTCTTT.

This chain joins TRBV4-1 and TRBJ1-3; D is unresolved. The germline CDR1 and CDR2 sequences are MGHRA and YSYEKL. V was clipped by 0 bases and J by 4 bases, with 16 bases between them. The CDR3 contains 17 residues. The DNA for the CDR3 is TGCGCCAGCAGCCAAGAAAGGGCGAAGGCTAGAGGAAACACCATATATTTT. Amino acids: CASSQERAKARGNTIYF.

This sequence joins TRBV9 and TRBJ2-7, with 9 bases that match TRBD2. V lost 0 bases, J lost 1 base, and 2 bases stayed unmatched. The germline CDR1 and CDR2 sequences are SGDLS and YYNGEE. CDR3 length: 15 amino acids. Here the CDR3 reads CASSVGGLASYEQYF. CDR3 coding DNA: TGTGCCAGCAGCGTAGGGGGACTAGCTTCCTACGAGCAGTACTTC. Supplemented by reference TRBV9 and TRBJ2-7, the full variable domain reads DSGVTQTPKHLITATGQRVTLRCSPRSGDLSVYWYQQSLDQGLQFLIQYYNGEERAKGNILERFSAQQFPDLHSELNLSSLELGDSALYFCASSVGGLASYEQYFGPGTRLTVT.

This chain connects TRBV11-2 to TRBJ2-2, with 14 bases fitting TRBD2. The CDR3 contains 19 residues. V was clipped by 2 bases and J by 4 bases; unmatched bases: 9. Looked up from germline, CDR1 is SGHAT and CDR2 is FQNNGV. The DNA for the CDR3 is TGTGCCAGCAGCTTAACCTTCCGACTAGCGGGGGGGCTCACCGGGGAGCTGTTTTTT. This codes for CASSLTFRLAGGLTGELFF.

The CDR3 DNA is TGCGCCAGCAGCCAAGATCGATACGGACAGGATGAAAAACTGTTTTTT. It specifies CASSQDRYGQDEKLFF. The chain recombines TRBV4-3 with TRBJ1-4, with 7 positions matching TRBD1. The CDR3 totals 16 residues. The V and J ends lost 0 bases and 6 bases, in that order; junction bases with no gene match: 7. The V gene's germline CDR1 is LGHNA and CDR2 YSLEER.

The chain carries TRBV5-1 and TRBJ2-2; 7 positions agree with TRBD1. This CDR3 region has 17 residues. V gave up 7 bases and J gave up 0 bases; unmatched junction bases: 12. CDR1 is SGHRS, CDR2 YFSETQ, per germline. The CDR3 loop reads CASVGQAHDTNTGELFF. The CDR3 nucleotides read TGCGCCAGCGTTGGACAGGCCCATGACACGAACACCGGGGAGCTGTTTTTT.

The chain carries TRBV5-1 and TRBJ2-6; TRBD2 matches 7 bases. The CDR3 extends over 17 amino acids. The J segment lost 3 bases and the V segment lost 3 bases, leaving 9 bases of the junction unmatched. CDR1 and CDR2 from the germline V gene are SGHRS and YFSETQ. In DNA form, the CDR3 reads TGCGCCAGCAGCTCTGAAGGCGGGGGAAGTGGGGCCAACGTCCTGACTTTC. Translated, it gives CASSSEGGGSGANVLTF.

The chain recombines TRBV7-8 with TRBJ2-7, with a possible D match to TRBD2 (5 bases). The V and J ends lost 1 base and 2 bases respectively, with 12 bases between them. In germline, CDR1 is SGHVS, CDR2 FQNEAQ. The CDR3 length is 15 residues. CDR3 coding DNA: TGTGCCAGCAGCTTAGTCGGGGTACCCACCTACGAGCAGTACTTC. This gives the protein CASSLVGVPTYEQYF.

V and J are TRBV3-1 and TRBJ2-1; 10 bases are shared with TRBD2. The germline gives CDR1 LGHDT, CDR2 YNNKEL (reference sequence). This CDR3 spans 15 amino acids. Germline trimming cut 1 base from V and 6 bases from J; bases unmatched to any gene: 3. In nucleotides, the CDR3 is TGTGCCAGCAGCCAAGTTGGGACTAGCGCCAATGAGCAGTTCTTC. Its translation: CASSQVGTSANEQFF.

This clonotype was counted between two and nine times. The chain combines TRBV5-5 with TRBJ2-7; 9 bases are shared with TRBD1. Trimming removed 0 bases from V and 3 bases from J; junction bases left unmatched: 4. The CDR3 spans 15 residues. The germline CDR1 and CDR2 sequences are SGHKS and YYEKEE (reference sequence). The CDR3 DNA reads as TGTGCCAGCAGCTTGGGACAGGGGGAATTCTACGAGCAGTACTTC. This translates into CASSLGQGEFYEQYF.

This clonotype was recorded a few times. The V call is TRBV12-3 or TRBV12-4, the J call TRBJ2-2; 11 nucleotides match TRBD2. The junction had 2 bases not matched to a gene; V was cut back by 4 bases and J by 4 bases. The CDR3 sequence is 15 residues long. The CDR3 loop is CASSYSGGATGELFF. CDR3 in DNA: TGTGCCAGCAGTTATAGCGGGGGGGCCACCGGGGAGCTGTTTTTT.

The gene calls are TRBV29-1 and TRBJ2-7; TRBD1 matches at 8 bases. Germline CDR1 is SQVTM and CDR2 is ANQGSEA. The CDR3 totals 14 residues. The ends lost 7 bases at V and 6 bases at J; junction bases unmatched: 14. The chain's CDR3 is CSAGQGPGGGEQYF. For the CDR3, the DNA is TGCAGCGCTGGACAGGGACCGGGTGGGGGCGAGCAGTACTTC.

The sample holds a few counts of this clonotype. CDR3 protein: CASSRGTSLGTDTQYF. The CDR3 DNA is TGTGCCAGCAGCCGGGGGACATCCCTGGGCACAGATACGCAGTATTTT. J is TRBJ2-3 and V is TRBV6-1; D is tentatively TRBD1 or TRBD2 (6 bases each). Deletions cut 6 bases from V and 1 base from J, with 17 bases between. The CDR3 length is 16 residues. Per germline, CDR1 MNHNS and CDR2 SASEGT.

The V gene is TRBV2, the J gene TRBJ1-1, with D unresolved. This CDR3 comprises 18 residues. Germline V CDR1 and CDR2: SNHLY, FYNNEI. V was pared by 1 base and J by 0 bases, with 18 bases between. CDR3 residues: CASSEEGGPIRMNTEAFF. In DNA form, the CDR3 reads TGTGCCAGCAGTGAAGAAGGCGGGCCGATCCGCATGAACACTGAAGCTTTCTTT. The whole variable domain, remainder taken from reference TRBV2 and TRBJ1-1, is EPEVTQTPSHQVTQMGQEVILRCVPISNHLYFYWYRQILGQKVEFLVSFYNNEISEKSEIFDDQFSVERPDGSNFTLKIRSTKLEDSAMYFCASSEEGGPIRMNTEAFFGQGTRLTVV.

The rearrangement links TRBV6-2 or TRBV6-3 to TRBJ2-7, with no clear D. This CDR3 comprises 13 residues. V gave up 2 bases and J gave up 3 bases, with 8 bases separating them. Germline V gene data show CDR1 as MNHEY and CDR2 as SVGEGT. The CDR3 is CASSYMQDYEQYF. The CDR3 DNA follows: TGTGCCAGCAGTTACATGCAGGACTACGAGCAGTACTTC.

This clonotype was counted only a few times. The rearrangement uses TRBV6-1 and TRBJ2-1; no reliable D call. Germline V CDR1 and CDR2: MNHNS, SASEGT. This CDR3 contains 15 residues. The V end lost 5 bases, the J end lost 0 bases, and 11 bases lay between the germline ends. The CDR3, as DNA: TGTGCCAGCAGTCCTGGGCGGAACTCCTACAATGAGCAGTTCTTC. Amino acid sequence: CASSPGRNSYNEQFF.

The chain links TRBV28 to TRBJ2-6; D uncertain. V was shortened by 5 bases and J by 9 bases, with 20 bases between the two germline ends. This CDR3 is 16 amino acids long. Germline loops: CDR1 MDHEN, CDR2 SYDVKM. CDR3 sequence: CASSLKNGLFGNVLTF. CDR3 nucleotides: TGTGCCAGCAGTCTTAAAAACGGGCTTTTCGGCAACGTCCTGACTTTC.